The 32 T cell receptor beta chains in this list originate from one sample, sequenced in a study of blood T cell repertoires in COVID-19. The assay was immunoSEQ multiplex PCR, and TCRdb's table has in-frame clones only and misses some. The profile shows approximately 160,000 clones, about 86% of them singletons. Sequenced: peripheral blood. Source of these receptors: a man aged 45-60 years with active or convalescent COVID-19.

The rearrangement uses TRBV19 and TRBJ1-1; D is undetermined. CDR3 size: 15 residues. Trimming stripped 3 bases from V and 4 bases from J, with 15 bases between. From germline, CDR1 is LNHDA and CDR2 SQIVND (reference sequence). This CDR3 reads CASSIPTHRPTEAFF. The DNA of the CDR3 is TGTGCCAGTAGTATTCCCACTCACAGACCCACTGAAGCTTTCTTT.

The chain combines TRBV5-6 with TRBJ2-5, with 10 bases identical to TRBD2. Unmatched junction bases numbered 5, after V lost 4 bases and J lost 2 bases. This CDR3 is 15 amino acids long. Germline V lookup: CDR1 SGHDT, CDR2 YYEEEE. CDR3 region: CASSGLAGGQETQYF. CDR3 nucleotides: TGTGCCAGCAGCGGCTTAGCGGGGGGACAAGAGACCCAGTACTTC.

The chain is built from TRBV7-2 and TRBJ2-1, with TRBD1 matching 10 bases. Germline trimming cut 2 bases from V and 6 bases from J; bases unmatched to any gene: 1. In germline, CDR1 is SGHTA, CDR2 FQGNSA. The CDR3 extends over 14 amino acids. CDR3 coding DNA: TGTGCCAGCAGCTTAAGGGACAGGGGCAATGAGCAGTTCTTC. Protein sequence: CASSLRDRGNEQFF.

The chain uses TRBV29-1 and TRBJ2-7, with 13 bases lining up with TRBD2. CDR3 length: 14 residues. CDR1 is SQVTM and CDR2 is ANQGSEA in the germline V gene. J lost 6 bases, V lost 6 bases, and 8 bases had no gene match. CDR3: CSVGALAGGCEQYF. CDR3 coding DNA: TGCAGCGTGGGGGCACTAGCGGGAGGGTGCGAGCAGTACTTC.

The rearrangement uses TRBV23-1 and TRBJ1-1, with D possibly being TRBD1 (5 bases). TRBV23-1 is designated an ORF whose function remains uncertain. The V and J ends lost 0 bases and 4 bases respectively, with 6 bases between them. This CDR3 has 13 residues. The CDR3 nucleotides are TGCGCCAGCAGTCAATCGGGGGGCACTGAAGCTTTCTTT. Translated, it gives CASSQSGGTEAFF.

The CDR3, as DNA: TGTGCCAGCAGTTTGTTCACAGGGTGGACTGAAGCTTTCTTT. Translation gives CASSLFTGWTEAFF. The chain combines TRBV27 with TRBJ1-1; D is possibly TRBD1 (6 bases). This CDR3 comprises 14 residues. The ends were cut back, 3 bases at V and 5 bases at J, with 13 bases in the middle. CDR1 is MNHEY, CDR2 SMNVEV, per germline (reference sequence).

V is TRBV29-1 and J is TRBJ2-1; D unclear. There are 13 residues in the CDR3. V lost 0 bases and J 4 bases, leaving 7 bases between the germline ends. The V gene's germline CDR1 is SQVTM and CDR2 ANQGSEA. The CDR3 sequence is CSVEEGRYNEQFF. In DNA, the CDR3 is TGCAGCGTTGAAGAGGGCAGATACAATGAGCAGTTCTTC.

The rearrangement links TRBV6-2 or TRBV6-3 to TRBJ1-1; possible D gene TRBD1, 6 bases. There are 13 residues in the CDR3. From germline, CDR1 is MNHEY and CDR2 SVGEGT. V was trimmed by 5 bases and J by 4 bases, leaving 11 bases between them. CDR3 sequence: CASSPPRGTEAFF. As DNA, the CDR3 is TGTGCCAGCAGTCCCCCCAGGGGCACTGAAGCTTTCTTT.

The rearrangement joins TRBV4-3 to TRBJ2-3; the match to TRBD2 covers 15 bases. The V segment lost 4 bases and the J segment 6 bases; nucleotides outside the gene matches: 8. Germline values: CDR1 LGHNA, CDR2 YSLEER. The CDR3 is made up of 17 amino acids. CDR3 DNA: TGCGCCAGCAGCCCCCGAGGACTAGCGGGGGGGCGGGATACGCAGTATTTT. It is translated as CASSPRGLAGGRDTQYF.

The J gene is TRBJ2-3, the V gene TRBV29-1, with 8 bases lining up with TRBD2. With V trimmed by 5 bases and J by 5 bases, 9 bases remained unmatched. This CDR3 contains 14 residues. In germline, CDR1 is SQVTM, CDR2 ANQGSEA. CDR3 in amino acids: CSVFREGMGDTQYF. Here the CDR3 DNA reads TGCAGCGTTTTCCGGGAGGGCATGGGAGATACGCAGTATTTT.

V gene TRBV29-1 combines with J gene TRBJ1-3; TRBD1 is a possible D gene (6 bases). V shed 7 bases and J shed 4 bases, with 14 bases lying between them. Germline V lookup: CDR1 SQVTM, CDR2 ANQGSEA. This CDR3 has 13 amino acids. As DNA, the CDR3 is TGCAGCGCCGGGGGGCAGGCAGGAAACACCATATATTTT. It translates to CSAGGQAGNTIYF.

The chain combines TRBV7-3 with TRBJ2-7; 7 bases map to TRBD1. The V gene end was trimmed by 5 bases and the J gene end by 3 bases; junction bases not matched to a gene: 7. The CDR3 totals 14 residues. Germline V gene data show CDR1 as SGHTA and CDR2 as FQGTGA. CDR3 loop: CASSPGGAFYEQYF. The CDR3 DNA reads as TGTGCCAGCAGCCCAGGGGGAGCCTTCTACGAGCAGTACTTC.

The V call is TRBV7-2, the J call TRBJ2-7, with 9 nucleotides matching TRBD2. In germline, CDR1 is SGHTA, CDR2 FQGNSA. V was pared by 5 bases and J by 7 bases, with 12 bases of the junction left unmatched. This CDR3 has 15 amino acids. The CDR3 nucleotides are TGTGCCAGCAGCCCAAGCGGGGGGACAGTGGGGGAGCAGTACTTC. As protein: CASSPSGGTVGEQYF.

This clone is a singleton in its sample. The rearrangement joins TRBV6-2 or TRBV6-3 to TRBJ2-7, with 11 bases lining up with TRBD2. The J segment lost 2 bases and the V segment lost 2 bases, leaving 2 bases of the junction unmatched. This CDR3 is built from 15 residues. CDR1 is MNHEY and CDR2 is SVGEGT in the germline V gene. CDR3 nucleotides: TGTGCCAGCAGTTACAATAGCGGGAGGGCCTACGAGCAGTACTTC. It translates to CASSYNSGRAYEQYF.

This clone was seen more than once but under ten times. The CDR3 loop reads CASSPQNSGANVLTF. CDR3 in DNA: TGTGCCAGCAGCCCCCAGAACTCTGGGGCCAACGTCCTGACTTTC. This chain connects TRBV7-3 to TRBJ2-6; D call uncertain. V was clipped by 5 bases and J by 0 bases, with 8 bases between them. CDR1 and CDR2 from the germline V gene are SGHTA and FQGTGA. The CDR3 has 15 residues.

The chain uses TRBV11-3 and TRBJ2-7; D perhaps matches TRBD1 (5 bases). The CDR3 totals 13 residues. Germline V gives CDR1 SGHNT, CDR2 YENEEA. The ends were cut back, 5 bases at V and 3 bases at J, with 11 bases in the middle. This CDR3 is CASSLTDLYEQYF. CDR3 nucleotide sequence: TGTGCCAGCAGCCTGACAGACCTCTACGAGCAGTACTTC.

The chain links TRBV6-1 to TRBJ2-1, with 8 positions matching TRBD1. With V trimmed by 3 bases and J by 10 bases, 8 bases remained unmatched. This CDR3 contains 14 residues. Germline V gives CDR1 MNHNS, CDR2 SASEGT. The CDR3 nucleotides read TGTGCCAGCAGTGAGGACAGGGTCTTAATGGAGCAGTTCTTC. It encodes CASSEDRVLMEQFF.

This sequence joins TRBV7-3 and TRBJ2-1; 7 nucleotides line up with TRBD2. This CDR3 is 14 amino acids long. The germline V gene has CDR1 SGHTA and CDR2 FQGTGA. Trimming cost V 3 bases and J 10 bases; bases outside gene matches: 9. CDR3 residues: CASSFGGTTQEQFF. CDR3 nucleotides: TGTGCCAGCAGCTTTGGAGGGACTACCCAAGAGCAGTTCTTC.

This chain connects TRBV5-6 to TRBJ1-5; 7 nucleotides agree with TRBD1. With 2 bases clipped from V and 2 bases from J, the junction kept 10 bases outside the gene matches. Per germline, CDR1 SGHDT and CDR2 YYEEEE. The CDR3 spans 17 residues. DNA for the CDR3: TGTGCCAGCAGCTTTATGGGACAGCGGGGGGGCAATCAGCCCCAGCATTTT. Its translation: CASSFMGQRGGNQPQHF.

The chain has TRBV20-1 and TRBJ1-5; D is perhaps TRBD1 (5 bases). Germline CDR1 DFQATT, CDR2 SNEGSKA (reference sequence). V was cut by 3 bases and J by 7 bases, with 16 bases left in between. This CDR3 contains 14 residues. In DNA, the CDR3 is TGCAGTGCTAGTACCGGGACTAGGGGACAGCCCCAGCATTTT. This codes for CSASTGTRGQPQHF.

The genes are TRBV5-6 and TRBJ2-5, with 8 bases matching TRBD2. The CDR3 loop spans 15 amino acids. V lost 3 bases and J lost 4; bases outside the gene matches: 8. CDR1 is SGHDT and CDR2 is YYEEEE in the germline V gene. For the CDR3, the DNA is TGTGCCAGCAGCTACGGGAGGGGAGGCACAGAGACCCAGTACTTC. Translation gives CASSYGRGGTETQYF.

The V call is TRBV3-1 (or the pseudogene TRBV3-2), the J call TRBJ2-3; TRBD2 matches at 8 bases. The germline CDR1 and CDR2 sequences are LGHDT and YNNKEL (reference sequence). The CDR3 contains 17 residues. The V gene end was trimmed by 1 base and the J gene end by 3 bases; junction bases not matched to a gene: 9. The CDR3 reads CASSQGSSGLGTDTQYF. The DNA for the CDR3 is TGTGCCAGCAGCCAAGGATCTAGCGGGTTGGGAACAGATACGCAGTATTTT.

The V and J genes are TRBV4-3 and TRBJ1-2; 9 nucleotides match TRBD1. The germline V gene has CDR1 LGHNA and CDR2 YSLEER. The CDR3 spans 17 residues. With V trimmed by 2 bases and J by 5 bases, 12 bases remained unmatched. The CDR3: CASSQSNSDRGWYGYTF. The CDR3 DNA follows: TGCGCCAGCAGCCAATCCAATTCAGACAGGGGGTGGTATGGCTACACCTTC.

The chain uses TRBV19 and TRBJ1-1; D gene ambiguous. Between the trimmed V and J ends, which lost 2 bases and 10 bases, there was a span of 8 bases. The CDR3 runs 11 residues. The germline gives CDR1 LNHDA, CDR2 SQIVND (reference sequence). The CDR3 sequence is CASSIRGVAFF. CDR3 in DNA: TGTGCCAGTAGTATACGAGGCGTAGCTTTCTTT.

This chain links TRBV2 with TRBJ2-1; TRBD1 matches 9 bases. The ends lost 5 bases at V and 9 bases at J; junction bases unmatched: 8. The V gene's germline CDR1 is SNHLY and CDR2 FYNNEI. The CDR3 consists of 14 residues. CDR3 bases: TGTGCCAGCAGTTGGGACAGGGAGCTCGGTGAGCAGTTCTTC. Amino acids: CASSWDRELGEQFF.

This clone was counted only a few times. The V gene is TRBV24-1, the J gene TRBJ1-5, with D unclear. CDR3 length equals 16 residues. Germline loops: CDR1 KGHDR, CDR2 SFDVKD. V gave up 3 bases and J gave up 1 base, with 12 bases separating them. The CDR3 DNA is TGTGCCACCAGTGATGACCTAGGTCAAAGCAATCAGCCCCAGCATTTT. It encodes CATSDDLGQSNQPQHF.

The CDR3 DNA is TGTGCCAGTAGCGACTCGCCAGCGGGAGGCCAGTTCTTC. This translates into CASSDSPAGGQFF. This sequence joins TRBV19 and TRBJ2-1; 9 nucleotides match TRBD2. Germline CDR1 LNHDA, CDR2 SQIVND (reference sequence). The CDR3 totals 13 residues. Trimming at V came to 6 bases and at J to 13 bases, leaving 10 bases not matched to a gene. The variable domain in full, completed from reference TRBV19 and TRBJ2-1, reads DGGITQSPKYLFRKEGQNVTLSCEQNLNHDAMYWYRQDPGQGLRLIYYSQIVNDFQKGDIAEGYSVSREKKESFPLTVTSAQKNPTAFYLCASSDSPAGGQFFGPGTRLTVL.

The J gene is TRBJ1-5, the V gene TRBV7-2; tentative D call: TRBD1 (6 bases). Trimming shortened V by 5 bases and J by 1 base, and 9 bases separated the two germline ends. In germline, CDR1 is SGHTA, CDR2 FQGNSA. The length of the CDR3 is 14 residues. This CDR3 reads CASSHGQSNQPQHF. The CDR3 DNA sequence: TGTGCCAGCAGCCATGGACAGAGCAATCAGCCCCAGCATTTT.

V gene TRBV30 combines with J gene TRBJ2-7; 7 bases map to TRBD2. Germline lookup yields CDR1 GTSNPN and CDR2 SVGIG (reference sequence). The CDR3 runs to 14 residues. V lost 3 bases, J lost 4 bases, and 9 bases stayed unmatched. In DNA form, the CDR3 reads TGTGCCTGGAGGGGGGGGACGGATTCTTACGAGCAGTACTTC. Its protein is CAWRGGTDSYEQYF.

The chain links TRBV4-2 to TRBJ1-4, with 11 bases aligning to TRBD1. Trimming at V came to 1 base and at J to 7 bases, leaving 5 bases not matched to a gene. Germline lookup yields CDR1 LGHNA and CDR2 YNFKEQ. The CDR3 is 16 amino acids. The CDR3 spells CASSQGPGQGGEKLFF. The CDR3, as DNA: TGTGCCAGCAGCCAAGGTCCGGGACAGGGGGGTGAAAAACTGTTTTTT.

The chain recombines TRBV3-1 (or the pseudogene TRBV3-2) with TRBJ2-7; D is possibly TRBD2 (5 bases). There are 12 residues in the CDR3. Trimming left V 1 base short and J 6 bases short, with 7 bases between. The germline V gene encodes CDR1 LGHDT and CDR2 YNNKEL (reference sequence). The CDR3 here is CASSQAGSEQYF. The CDR3 nucleotides are TGTGCCAGCAGCCAAGCGGGGAGCGAGCAGTACTTC.

This sequence joins TRBV28 and TRBJ1-2; 8 bases match TRBD1. CDR1 is MDHEN and CDR2 is SYDVKM in the germline V gene. The CDR3 has 15 residues. V trimming: 6 bases; J trimming: 2 bases; junction bases outside the gene matches: 8. The CDR3 DNA is TGTGCCAGCAGCTATATCGGACAGGGAAACTATGGCTACACCTTC. This translates into CASSYIGQGNYGYTF.